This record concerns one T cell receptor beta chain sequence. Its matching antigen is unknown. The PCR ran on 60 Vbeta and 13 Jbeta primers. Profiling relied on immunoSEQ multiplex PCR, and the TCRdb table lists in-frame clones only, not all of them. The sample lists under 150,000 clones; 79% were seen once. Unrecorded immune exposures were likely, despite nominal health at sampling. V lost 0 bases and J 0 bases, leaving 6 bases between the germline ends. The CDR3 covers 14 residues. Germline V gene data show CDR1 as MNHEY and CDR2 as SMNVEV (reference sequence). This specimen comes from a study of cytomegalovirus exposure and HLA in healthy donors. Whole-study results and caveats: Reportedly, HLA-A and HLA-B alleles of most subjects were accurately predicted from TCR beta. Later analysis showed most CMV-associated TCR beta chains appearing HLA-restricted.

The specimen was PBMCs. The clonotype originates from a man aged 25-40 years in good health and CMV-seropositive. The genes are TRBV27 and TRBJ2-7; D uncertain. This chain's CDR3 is CASSLSPVSYEQYF. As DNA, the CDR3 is TGTGCCAGCAGTTTATCCCCAGTCTCCTACGAGCAGTACTTC.